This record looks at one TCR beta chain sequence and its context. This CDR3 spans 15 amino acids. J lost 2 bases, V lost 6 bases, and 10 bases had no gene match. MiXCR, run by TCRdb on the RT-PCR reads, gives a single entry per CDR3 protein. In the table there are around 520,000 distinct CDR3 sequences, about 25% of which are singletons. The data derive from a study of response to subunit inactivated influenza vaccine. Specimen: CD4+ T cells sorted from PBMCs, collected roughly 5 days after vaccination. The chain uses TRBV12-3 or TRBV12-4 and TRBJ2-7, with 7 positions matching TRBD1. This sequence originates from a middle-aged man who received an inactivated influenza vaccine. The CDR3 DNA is TGTGCCAGCAGGATGGGGACAGTGGAACCCTACGAGCAGTACTTC. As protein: CASRMGTVEPYEQYF.